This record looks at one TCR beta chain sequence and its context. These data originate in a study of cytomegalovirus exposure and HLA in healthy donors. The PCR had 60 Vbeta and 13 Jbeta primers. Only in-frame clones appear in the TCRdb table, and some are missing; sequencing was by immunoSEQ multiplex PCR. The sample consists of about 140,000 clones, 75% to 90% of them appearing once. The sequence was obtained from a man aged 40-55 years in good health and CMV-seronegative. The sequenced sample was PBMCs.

The CDR3, as DNA: TGTGCCAGCAGCTTAAAGGTGGGGCAGGGTAGGACCTATGGCTACACCTTC. This translates into CASSLKVGQGRTYGYTF. This chain links TRBV7-2 with TRBJ1-2; possible D gene TRBD1, 5 bases. Trimming shortened V by 2 bases and J by 4 bases, and 20 bases separated the two germline ends. CDR1 is SGHTA, CDR2 FQGNSA, per germline. This CDR3 has 17 residues.